These 17 T cell receptor beta chains were all obtained from the same sample, sequenced in a study of STAT3 mutations in large granular lymphocyte leukemia. Whole-study findings and limits: Every T-cell large granular lymphocyte leukemia patient had at least one immunodominant TCR beta clonotype.

Their target antigens are unknown. TCRdb's table, derived via immunoSEQ multiplex PCR, lists solely in-frame clones and lacks some. Counted here are about 1,600 clones, 70% to 90% occurring once; the ten biggest clones make up 14% to 15%. The sample consisted of peripheral blood mononuclear cells. Receptors originate from a middle-aged woman with T-cell large granular lymphocyte leukemia. Some clones in this sample may be carry-over from other donors' samples.

The chain links TRBV18 to TRBJ1-2; 9 bases line up with TRBD1. The CDR3 sequence is 15 residues long. The ends lost 0 bases at V and 5 bases at J; junction bases unmatched: 4. CDR1 and CDR2 from the germline V gene are KGHSH and LQKENI. The CDR3 loop reads CASSPPVGTGYGYTF. CDR3 DNA: TGTGCCAGCTCACCACCGGTCGGGACAGGGTATGGCTACACCTTC.

The chain carries TRBV28 and TRBJ1-5; a possible D gene is TRBD1 (5 bases). This CDR3 contains 15 residues. Trimming took 3 bases from V and 2 from J, leaving 11 bases between them. Germline values: CDR1 MDHEN, CDR2 SYDVKM. This CDR3 is CASSFLEGGNQPQHF. As DNA, the CDR3 is TGTGCCAGCAGTTTCCTAGAAGGGGGCAATCAGCCCCAGCATTTT. Combining the CDR3 with reference TRBV28 and TRBJ1-5 gives the whole variable domain DVKVTQSSRYLVKRTGEKVFLECVQDMDHENMFWYRQDPGLGLRLIYFSYDVKMKEKGDIPEGYSVSREKKERFSLILESASTNQTSMYLCASSFLEGGNQPQHFGDGTRLSIL.

Written as DNA, the CDR3 is TGTGCCAGCAGCTTAGGTAGTACCCAGTTGGCAGATACGCAGTATTTT. This sequence encodes CASSLGSTQLADTQYF. V is TRBV7-9 and J is TRBJ2-3; D not resolved. CDR3 length: 16 amino acids. CDR1 and CDR2 from the germline V gene are SEHNR and FQNEAQ (reference sequence). Trimming removed 1 base at V and 4 bases at J, with 15 bases between.

This clone was observed a few times. The chain joins TRBV18 to TRBJ2-7; D remains ambiguous. V was pared by 0 bases and J by 2 bases, with 11 bases between. Germline V gives CDR1 KGHSH, CDR2 LQKENI. The CDR3 contains 15 residues. CDR3 coding DNA: TGTGCCAGCTCACCACCGGCTTCTGCCGCCTACGAGCAGTACTTC. This translates into CASSPPASAAYEQYF. Based on the CDR3 plus reference TRBV18 and TRBJ2-7, the full variable domain is NAGVMQNPRHLVRRRGQEARLRCSPMKGHSHVYWYRQLPEEGLKFMVYLQKENIIDESGMPKERFSAEFPKEGPSILRIQQVVRGDSAAYFCASSPPASAAYEQYFGPGTRLTVT.

In this sample, this clone turned up a few times. V usage is TRBV14 and J usage is TRBJ2-7; D ambiguous. V was pared by 0 bases and J by 6 bases, with 9 bases between. The germline V gene encodes CDR1 SGHDN and CDR2 FVKESK. The CDR3 sequence is 13 residues long. The CDR3 DNA reads TGTGCCAGCAGCCAAGAGGCCCGTTCCGAGCAGTACTTC. Amino acid sequence: CASSQEARSEQYF. The full variable domain, with the rest looked up from reference TRBV14 and TRBJ2-7, is EAGVTQFPSHSVIEKGQTVTLRCDPISGHDNLYWYRRVMGKEIKFLLHFVKESKQDESGMPNNRFLAERTGGTYSTLKVQPAELEDSGVYFCASSQEARSEQYFGPGTRLTVT.

The V call is TRBV27, the J call TRBJ1-5; TRBD1 agrees at 8 bases. V dropped 3 bases and J dropped 1; count of bases not matched to a gene: 14. CDR3 length equals 19 residues. The germline V gene has CDR1 MNHEY and CDR2 SMNVEV (reference sequence). The CDR3 DNA follows: TGTGCCAGCAGTTTGGGGGGAGGACTACAGGGGGTGAGCAATCAGCCCCAGCATTTT. Residues: CASSLGGGLQGVSNQPQHF.

The chain links TRBV25-1 to TRBJ2-5; D is ambiguous. Germline V gene data show CDR1 as MGHDK and CDR2 as SYGVNS. V shed 4 bases and J shed 1 base, with 1 base lying between them. The CDR3 runs 11 residues. The CDR3 DNA reads as TGTGCCAGCAGTGTCCAAGAGACCCAGTACTTC. It encodes CASSVQETQYF.

The rearrangement joins TRBV11-2 to TRBJ2-1, with TRBD1 matching over 11 bases. CDR3 size: 18 residues. With 1 base clipped from V and 6 bases from J, the junction kept 11 bases outside the gene matches. Germline assignment: CDR1 SGHAT and CDR2 FQNNGV. The chain's CDR3 is CASSLVFGTGGSLNEQFF. The CDR3 DNA is TGTGCCAGCAGCTTAGTGTTTGGGACAGGGGGTAGTCTCAATGAGCAGTTCTTC.

On this clone itself: At one end, the junction sequence differs from germline, possibly due to a read error. The rearrangement uses TRBV5-6 and TRBJ2-7; D is uncertain. Germline CDR1 reads SGHDT; CDR2 reads YYEEEE. This CDR3 has 14 residues. The chain's CDR3 is CASCFSRTIYEQYF. Written as DNA, the CDR3 is TGTGCCAGCTGCTTCAGCCGAACGATTTACGAGCAGTACTTC.

The rearrangement uses TRBV5-1 and TRBJ1-1; D remains unclear. Per the germline V gene, CDR1 is SGHRS and CDR2 is YFSETQ. V lost 2 bases, J lost 5 bases, and 10 bases lay in between. The CDR3 spans 13 residues. For the CDR3, the DNA is TGCGCCAGCAGCTTCACCCCGGGGACTGAAGCTTTCTTT. This translates into CASSFTPGTEAFF.

This rearrangement joins TRBV18 to TRBJ1-1; D unclear. Trimming left V 0 bases short and J 7 bases short, with 9 bases between. This CDR3 region has 13 residues. CDR1 KGHSH and CDR2 LQKENI come from the germline V gene. The CDR3 DNA sequence: TGTGCCAGCTCACCACCGAGCACAGTTGAAGCTTTCTTT. Translated: CASSPPSTVEAFF.

CDR3 DNA: TGTGCCAGCAGCCAAGATCGGGGGTCCCGCACAGATACGCAGTATTTT. Protein product: CASSQDRGSRTDTQYF. The chain combines TRBV4-2 with TRBJ2-3; perhaps TRBD2 as D (6 bases). Trimming stripped 0 bases from V and 1 base from J, with 11 bases between. Germline CDR1 reads LGHNA; CDR2 reads YNFKEQ. CDR3 length: 16 amino acids.

V usage is TRBV5-1 and J usage is TRBJ1-5; tentative D call: TRBD1 (5 bases). CDR1 is SGHRS, CDR2 YFSETQ, per germline. This CDR3 contains 15 residues. V lost 4 bases to trimming and J lost 1 base, with 12 bases between them. CDR3 sequence reads: CASSPRDGSNQPQHF. The CDR3 DNA reads as TGCGCCAGCAGCCCCCGGGACGGAAGCAATCAGCCCCAGCATTTT.

This chain uses TRBV12-5 with TRBJ1-1, with no clear D. The CDR3 spans 11 residues. V lost 8 bases and J lost 8, with 12 bases in between. Germline V lookup: CDR1 LGHNT, CDR2 FRNRAP. CDR3 in DNA: TGTGCTAGTCGCGGGAGGCTCGAAGCTTTCTTT. This gives the protein CASRGRLEAFF.

This clone was counted once. The chain is built from TRBV5-6 and TRBJ2-7; D gene uncertain. Germline CDR1 and CDR2: SGHDT and YYEEEE. The ends were cut back, 2 bases at V and 2 bases at J, with 14 bases in the middle. This CDR3 is 15 amino acids long. The CDR3: CASSFWTPDPYEQYF. The CDR3 bases are TGTGCCAGCAGCTTTTGGACCCCGGATCCCTACGAGCAGTACTTC.

This sequence joins TRBV6-6 and TRBJ2-7; 9 positions agree with TRBD1. Germline V gene sequence: CDR1 MNHNY, CDR2 SVGAGI (reference sequence). Trimming took 6 bases from V and 2 from J; bases not matched to a gene: 5. The CDR3 runs to 14 residues. The CDR3 nucleotides are TGTGCCAGCAGGCCAGGACAGGGGCCCTACGAGCAGTACTTC. Residues: CASRPGQGPYEQYF.

The gene calls are TRBV5-1 and TRBJ2-3, with D uncertain. This CDR3 comprises 14 residues. With 0 bases removed from V and 6 bases from J, the gap between germline ends came to 11 bases. Per the germline V gene, CDR1 is SGHRS and CDR2 is YFSETQ. The CDR3 sequence: CASSLAQDLDTQYF. CDR3 bases: TGCGCCAGCAGCTTGGCCCAGGACCTGGATACGCAGTATTTT. The full variable domain, rest sourced from reference TRBV5-1 and TRBJ2-3, is KAGVTQTPRYLIKTRGQQVTLSCSPISGHRSVSWYQQTPGQGLQFLFEYFSETQRNKGNFPGRFSGRQFSNSRSEMNVSTLELGDSALYLCASSLAQDLDTQYFGPGTRLTVL.